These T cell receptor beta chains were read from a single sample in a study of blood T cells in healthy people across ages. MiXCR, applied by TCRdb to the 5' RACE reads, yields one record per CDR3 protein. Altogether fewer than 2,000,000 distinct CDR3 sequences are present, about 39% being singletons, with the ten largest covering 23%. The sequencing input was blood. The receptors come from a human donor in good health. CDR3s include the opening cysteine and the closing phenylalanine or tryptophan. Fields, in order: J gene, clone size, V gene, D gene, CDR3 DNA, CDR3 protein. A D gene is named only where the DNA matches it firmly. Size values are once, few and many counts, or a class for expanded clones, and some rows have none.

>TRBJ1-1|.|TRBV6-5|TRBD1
TGTGCCAGCAGGGAGACAGGGGGCCACACTGAAGCTTTCTTT
CASRETGGHTEAFF
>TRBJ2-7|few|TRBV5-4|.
TGTGCCAGCAGCTTGATCGAGGCTTCCGAGCAGTACTTC
CASSLIEASEQYF
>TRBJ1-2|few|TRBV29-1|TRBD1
TGCAGCGTTGGGGGTCGACAGGGAAACTATGGCTACACCTTC
CSVGGRQGNYGYTF
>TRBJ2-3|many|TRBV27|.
TGTGCCAGCAGCTCCGCATCCCGGGCAGTCTTAAATACGCAGTATTTT
CASSSASRAVLNTQYF
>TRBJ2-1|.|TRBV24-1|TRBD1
TGTGCCACCAGTGAGCCGGACAGGGCGAGTAGCTCCTACAATGAGCAGTTCTTC
CATSEPDRASSSYNEQFF
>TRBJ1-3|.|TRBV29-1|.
TGCAGCGTTATACCCGGGACGTACTACAAAACCTCTGGAAACACCATATATTTT
CSVIPGTYYKTSGNTIYF
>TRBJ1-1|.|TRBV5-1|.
TGCGCCAGCAGGGGCGGGGAGAACACTGAAGCTTTCTTT
CASRGGENTEAFF
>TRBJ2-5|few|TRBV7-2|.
TGTGCCAGCAGCTTAGCCGCTACTATCCAAGAGACCCAGTACTTC
CASSLAATIQETQYF
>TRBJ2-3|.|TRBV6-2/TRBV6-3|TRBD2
TGTGCCAGCAGTTACCGGGGACGGGGGGGCACAGATACGCAGTATTTT
CASSYRGRGGTDTQYF
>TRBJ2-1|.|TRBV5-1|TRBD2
TGCGCCAGCAGCAGAAGAGGGACTAGCGGGAGCTCCTACAATGAGCAGTTCTTC
CASSRRGTSGSSYNEQFF
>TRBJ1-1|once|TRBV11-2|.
TGTGCCAGCAGCTTGAACGGATGGGGCACTGAAGCTTTCTTT
CASSLNGWGTEAFF
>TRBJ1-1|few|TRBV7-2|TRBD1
TGTGCCAGCAGCGCCCGACAGGGGGCTGAAGCTTTCTTT
CASSARQGAEAFF
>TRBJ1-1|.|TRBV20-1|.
TGCAGTGCTAGAGCGGTAATATCGAACACTGAAGCTTTCTTT
CSARAVISNTEAFF
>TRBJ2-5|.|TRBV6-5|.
TGTGCCAGCAGGCCCATTATCGAAGGGAAGGAAGTTTGGTACTTC
CASRPIIEGKEVWYF
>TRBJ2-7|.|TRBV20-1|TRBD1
TGCAGTGCTCAGGACAGGGGCTACGAGCAGTACTTC
CSAQDRGYEQYF
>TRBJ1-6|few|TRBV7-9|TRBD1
TGTGCCAGCAGGGACAGGGACCGCCTCAATTCACCCCTCCACTTT
CASRDRDRLNSPLHF
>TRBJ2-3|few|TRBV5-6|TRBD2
TGTGCCAGTAGCCTGCTGGGACTAGCGGGGGGGCGGAACTCAGATACGCAGTATTTT
CASSLLGLAGGRNSDTQYF
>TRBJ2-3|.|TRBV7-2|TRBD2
TGTGCCCGCAGCTTATGGACTAGCGGCAGCACAGATACGCAGTATTTT
CARSLWTSGSTDTQYF
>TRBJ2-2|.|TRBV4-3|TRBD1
TGCGCCAGCAGCCAAGATTTTGAAGGGGGCAGTACCGGGGAGCTGTTTTTT
CASSQDFEGGSTGELFF
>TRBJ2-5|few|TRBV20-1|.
TGCAGTGCTAGAGATCGTAGGCTACCGGAGACCCAGTACTTC
CSARDRRLPETQYF
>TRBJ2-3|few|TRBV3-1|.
TGTGCCAGCAGCCAAGAACACAAATCCACAGATACGCAGTATTTT
CASSQEHKSTDTQYF
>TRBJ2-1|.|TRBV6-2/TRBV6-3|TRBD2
TGTGCCAGCAGGCTAGCGGGGGGGCCTCTTCTCAATGAGCAGTTCTTC
CASRLAGGPLLNEQFF
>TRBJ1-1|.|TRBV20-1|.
TGCAGTGCCCCCTGGTTGGAGGAAAATACCAACACTGAAGCTTTCTTT
CSAPWLEENTNTEAFF
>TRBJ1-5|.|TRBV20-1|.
TGCAGTGCTCGGGCAGAATTTAGCAATCAGCCCCAGCATTTT
CSARAEFSNQPQHF
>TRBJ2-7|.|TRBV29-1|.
TGCAGCGTTCCTGACCCGACCGAATACGAGCAGTACTTC
CSVPDPTEYEQYF
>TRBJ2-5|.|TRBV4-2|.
TGTGCCAGCAGCCAGACCGGGGGGCCCGGGACCCAGTACTTC
CASSQTGGPGTQYF
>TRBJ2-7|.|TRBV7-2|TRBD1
TGTGCCGGCAGCCTGACCACTAACCTGGGGGACAGTCCCTACGAGCAGTACTTC
CAGSLTTNLGDSPYEQYF
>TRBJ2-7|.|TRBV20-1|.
TGCAGTGCTATTCTCCCAGGTCGGTACGAGCAGTACTTC
CSAILPGRYEQYF
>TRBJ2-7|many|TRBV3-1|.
TGTGCCAGCAGCCAAGATATGGAGACCTACGAGCAGTACTTC
CASSQDMETYEQYF
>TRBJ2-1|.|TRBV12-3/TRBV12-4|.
TGTGCCAGCAGCCAAGCCTCCTACGAGCAGTTCTTC
CASSQASYEQFF
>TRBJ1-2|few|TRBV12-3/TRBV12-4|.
TGTGCCAGCACCAAAGAGGCGCCATATGGCTACACCTTC
CASTKEAPYGYTF
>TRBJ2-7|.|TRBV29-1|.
TGCAGCGTTGGGGGGGGACAGAGGGACGAGCAGTACTTC
CSVGGGQRDEQYF
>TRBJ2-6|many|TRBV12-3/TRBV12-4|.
TGTGCCAGCAGTCGTCCCGGTACTGGGGCCAACGTCCTGACTTTC
CASSRPGTGANVLTF
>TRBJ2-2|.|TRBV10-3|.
TGTGCCATCAGACAGGGTGGGAGAGTGAACACCGGGGAGCCGTTTTTT
CAIRQGGRVNTGEPFF
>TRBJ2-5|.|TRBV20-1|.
TGCAGTGCTAGAGAGTTTGGGGGGCCGGGTGAGACCCAGTACTTC
CSAREFGGPGETQYF
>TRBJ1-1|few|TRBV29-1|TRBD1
TGCAGCGTTTACGGACAGGGGAGGACTTTCTTT
CSVYGQGRTFF
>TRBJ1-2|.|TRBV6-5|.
TGTGCCAGCAGTTGGGACCAGGGTAATGGCTACACCTTC
CASSWDQGNGYTF
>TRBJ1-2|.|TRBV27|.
TGTGCCAGCAGTTTATTTGGGACGACGGGTTCAGGGTATGGCTACACCTTC
CASSLFGTTGSGYGYTF
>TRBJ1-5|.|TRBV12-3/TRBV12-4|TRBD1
TGTGCCAGCAGTTTAGATAGAGGGGGCCGGCCCCAGCATTTT
CASSLDRGGRPQHF
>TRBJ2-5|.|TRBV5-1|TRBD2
TGCGCCAGCAGCCCCGGACTAGCGGGGGGAATAGAGACCCAGTACTTC
CASSPGLAGGIETQYF
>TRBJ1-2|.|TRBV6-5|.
TGTGCCAGCAGTTACTCCATTTCAGGGAGCTATGGCTACACCTTC
CASSYSISGSYGYTF
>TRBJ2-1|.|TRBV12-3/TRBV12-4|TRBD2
TGTGCCGGCAGTCGGACTAGCCCCTACAATGAGCAGTTCTTC
CAGSRTSPYNEQFF
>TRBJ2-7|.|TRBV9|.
TGTGCCAGCAGCGATGGGGGGGCGGGGGCCTACGAGCAGTACTTC
CASSDGGAGAYEQYF
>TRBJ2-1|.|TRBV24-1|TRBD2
TGTGCCACCAGTGGACGGGGGGGCGACAATGAGCAGTTCTTC
CATSGRGGDNEQFF
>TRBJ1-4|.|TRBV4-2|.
TGTGCCAGCAGCCAAGAGGGCACCCAGGAAAAACTGTTTTTT
CASSQEGTQEKLFF
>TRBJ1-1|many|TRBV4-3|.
TGCGCCAGCAGCCAGGGGTTTAACACTGAAGCTTTCTTT
CASSQGFNTEAFF
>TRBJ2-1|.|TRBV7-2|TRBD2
TGTGCCAGCACCCCTCCGGGAGGGTTCCGCAATGAGCAGTTCTTC
CASTPPGGFRNEQFF
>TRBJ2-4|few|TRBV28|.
TGTGCCAGCAGGACCTACCGGGAGACGGAACACATTCAGTACTTC
CASRTYRETEHIQYF
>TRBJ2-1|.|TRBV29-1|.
TGCACCATCCACTGGGGAATGGGAAATGAGCAGTTCTTC
CTIHWGMGNEQFF
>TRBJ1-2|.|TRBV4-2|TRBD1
TGTGCCAGCAGCCAAGGGACAGGGGGCTGGGGCTACACCTTC
CASSQGTGGWGYTF
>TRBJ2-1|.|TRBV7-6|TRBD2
TGTGCCAGCAGCTTTAATAGCGGGGGGGCCTACAATGAGCAGTTCTTC
CASSFNSGGAYNEQFF
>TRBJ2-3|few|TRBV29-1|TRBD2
TGCAGCGTGGGGGGGCTAGCGGGTTTTGGGGATACGCAGTATTTT
CSVGGLAGFGDTQYF
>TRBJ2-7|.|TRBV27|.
TGTGCCAACAGTTTAGGCAGCTCCTACGAGCAGTACTTC
CANSLGSSYEQYF
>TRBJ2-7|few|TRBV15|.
TGTGCCACCAGCAGAGCTCGGGGCCCGACCTACGAGCAGTACTTC
CATSRARGPTYEQYF
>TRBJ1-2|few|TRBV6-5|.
TGTGCCGGCAGTTACTCGCTTGGCGTCGGGACGGAGAGCTACACCTTC
CAGSYSLGVGTESYTF